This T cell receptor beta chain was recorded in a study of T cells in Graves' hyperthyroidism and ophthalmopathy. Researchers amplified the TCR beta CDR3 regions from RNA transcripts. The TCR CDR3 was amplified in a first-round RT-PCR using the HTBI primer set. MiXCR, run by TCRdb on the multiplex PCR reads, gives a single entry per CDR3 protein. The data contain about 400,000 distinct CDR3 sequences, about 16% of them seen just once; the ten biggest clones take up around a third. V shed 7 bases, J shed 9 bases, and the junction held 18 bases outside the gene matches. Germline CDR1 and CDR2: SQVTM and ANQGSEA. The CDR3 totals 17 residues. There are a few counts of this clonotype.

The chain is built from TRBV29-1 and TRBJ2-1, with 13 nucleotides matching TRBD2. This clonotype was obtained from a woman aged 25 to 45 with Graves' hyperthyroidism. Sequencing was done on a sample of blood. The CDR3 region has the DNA TGCAGCGGTACCGGGACTAGCGGGGATGGGAGAGGGCCTGAGCAGTTCTTC. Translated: CSGTGTSGDGRGPEQFF.